The subject of this entry is one TCR beta chain. What it binds is not known. Two replicates of approximately 200 ng each gave 400 ng DNA per sample, survey resolution. The method was immunoSEQ multiplex PCR; TCRdb's version includes in-frame clones alone and lacks a portion of them. This sample has about 3,200 clones, with around 82% found just once. The source of the sample is a study of hypomethylating agent response in myelodysplastic syndrome. Study-level background: Of the myelodysplastic syndrome patients, 9 were male, 2 female.

Whole-study findings and limits: Only approximately ten patients were analyzed in this small cohort. Non-responders showed more contracted clonotypes post-treatment, while responders showed more novel ones.

CDR3 length: 16 amino acids. Germline V gives CDR1 LGHNA, CDR2 YSLEER. V shed 0 bases, J shed 2 bases, and the junction held 4 bases outside the gene matches. Sequencing was performed on bone marrow, taken before or after starting hypomethylating agent treatment for myelodysplastic syndrome (not recorded which). The source of this sequence is a human donor with myelodysplastic syndrome. This chain links TRBV4-3 with TRBJ2-3; 8 bases align to TRBD2. CDR3 protein: CASSQERGGPTDTQYF. The CDR3 bases are TGCGCCAGCAGCCAAGAACGGGGGGGGCCCACAGATACGCAGTATTTT.